This T cell receptor (beta chain) was recorded in a study of shared clonotypes between healthy human individuals (dated by TCRdb to the early 2020s). About the study as a whole: The cohort comprised two women and a few men aged 18 to 49 years. For each donor, CD4 naive and CD4 memory were each run on three plates, CD8 naive on two plates, and CD8 memory on one plate. Blood TCR repertoires of a handful of healthy adults were deeply sequenced to estimate repertoire size and the extent of clonotype sharing between individuals. To increase sequencing depth and limit assay-specific biases, different laboratories used diverse techniques to prepare libraries and sequence TCR repertoires. Per donor, leukapheresis produced somewhere between about 0.9 and 9.5 billion PBMCs. What the research found in general, with its limitations: Estimated clonotype richness was generally larger for naive than for memory subsets. Because the study included a small number of donors, the genetic and exposure-history diversity represented was limited. Across a few donors, about 5.2% of naive CD4, roughly 3.5% of naive CD8, roughly 2.2% of memory CD4, and under 0.45% of memory CD8 clonotypes were shared. Higher generation probabilities were observed for clonotypes shared by all four sorted-subset donors than for non-shared clonotypes. Pairwise subsampling indicated that sequencing depth was expected to affect the degree of clonotype sharing among donors. Only blood was sampled, and tissue TCR repertoires likely differ from those in blood. Rarefaction of sorted-subset datasets indicated incomplete sequencing despite the large sequencing depth.

CD8 naive samples were obtained by positive selection for CCR7 among CD45RO-negative cells, yielding a CD45RA+CCR7+ population from which TemRA cells were excluded. Healthy HIV-negative adults with no recently reported acute infections or vaccinations were included as donors. Every donor was a Caucasian adult residing in Nashville, Tennessee, USA. Blood was collected by leukapheresis, and PBMCs were isolated by Ficoll-Histopaque density gradient centrifugation and then cryopreserved in liquid nitrogen vapor phase. Analytical flow cytometry was used to check the purity and quantity of each magnetically sorted T cell population. Each sorted fraction had its genomic DNA isolated and then quantified by UV absorbance on a Nanodrop 2000c. Using the deep immunoSEQ assay, multiplex PCR amplified TCR CDR3 regions from genomic DNA. Extracted genomic DNA from each cell subset was distributed evenly across all wells of several immunoSEQ 96-well plates, and each plate was treated as a replicate. For sorted subsets, 200 to 250 ng of genomic DNA, equivalent to about 30,000 T cell genomes, went into each replicate PCR. Purified libraries were measured with a Qubit 3.0 fluorometer, size-checked on a Bioanalyzer 2100, and measured again with the KAPA Library Quantification kit. Each immunoSEQ 96-well plate was sequenced on its own single-read 150-cycle Illumina NextSeq 550 flow cell. Concerning the study's data processing: Because the immunoSEQ output held only junctional sequences and lacked quality scores, the filtering could not match the filtering applied to full-length reads. To assign V/J genes and CDR3, sequences were annotated using PyIR, a Python wrapper for IgBLAST v1.9, with IMGT germline references. Reads were filtered out if the reads had weak V/J assignments (E-value above 1e-6), no CDR3, stop codons, out-of-frame junctions, or ambiguous translated residues. V3J clonotypes were defined as sequences sharing an identical inferred V gene, J gene, and CDR3 amino acid sequence. Percentage overlap between repertoires was computed as shared unique clonotypes divided by the size of the smaller repertoire. RTK rarefaction, the Chao1 estimator, and Recon v2.1 estimates of unobserved clonotypes were used to assess repertoire richness. Generation probabilities for all TCRbeta clonotypes obtained by the gDNA method from a handful of donors were computed using OLGA. TCRdb carries this immuneACCESS record with in-frame sequences only. Its versions omit some clonotypes, under half of them owing to an unresolved V gene in the studies checked, with the rest unexplained. From that table come the V and J calls and clone size; the DNA was used to work out D and trimming. Here the sample has 560,000 or so clones; roughly 96% occur a single time. The ten largest clones add up to roughly 0.1% of the sample.

The germline V gene (reference sequence) sets CDR1 to MNHNY and CDR2 to SVGAGI. Compared with germline, V lacks 6 bases and J lacks 7 bases; bases without a gene match: 4. The CDR3 starts with the cysteine, ends with the phenylalanine, and has 12 residues. The sequence is cut down to CDR3 DNA, 36 bases in frame from base 1. A remark on this clone: Its antigen is currently not known. No quality values exist for individual bases; no much larger clone is one base distant.

The chain links TRBV6-6 with TRBJ1-1; 8 bases in the middle match TRBD1. Sequenced: naive CD8+ T cells sorted from blood. This sample's cell subset or site label indicates: CD45RA+CCR7+. This sequence was found in a woman aged 30 to 39 in good health. CDR3 loop: CASSPGGLEAFF. Read as DNA, the sequence is TGTGCCAGCAGCCCAGGGGGCCTTGAAGCTTTCTTT.